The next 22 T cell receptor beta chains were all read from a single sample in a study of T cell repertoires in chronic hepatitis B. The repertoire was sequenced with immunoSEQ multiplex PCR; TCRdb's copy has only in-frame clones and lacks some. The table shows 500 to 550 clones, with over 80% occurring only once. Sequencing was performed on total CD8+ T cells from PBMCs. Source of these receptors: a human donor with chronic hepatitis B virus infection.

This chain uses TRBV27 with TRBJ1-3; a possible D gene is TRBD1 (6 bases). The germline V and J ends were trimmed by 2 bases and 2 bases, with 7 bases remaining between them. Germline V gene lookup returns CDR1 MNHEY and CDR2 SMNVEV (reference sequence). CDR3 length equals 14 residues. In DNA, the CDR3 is TGTGCCAGCAGTTTAAGGGGGACTGGAAACACCATATATTTT. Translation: CASSLRGTGNTIYF.

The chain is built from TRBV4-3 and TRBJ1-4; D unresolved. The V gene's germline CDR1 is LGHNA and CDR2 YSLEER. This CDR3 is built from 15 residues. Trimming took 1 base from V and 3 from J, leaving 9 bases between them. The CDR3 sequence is CASSQGSAPNEKLFF. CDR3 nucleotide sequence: TGCGCCAGCAGCCAAGGATCCGCGCCTAATGAAAAACTGTTTTTT.

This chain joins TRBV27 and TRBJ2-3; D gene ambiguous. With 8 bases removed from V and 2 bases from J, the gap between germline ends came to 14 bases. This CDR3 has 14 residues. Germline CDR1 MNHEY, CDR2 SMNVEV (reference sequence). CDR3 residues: CASAVRHTTDTQYF. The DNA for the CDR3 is TGTGCCAGCGCAGTGAGACACACCACAGATACGCAGTATTTT.

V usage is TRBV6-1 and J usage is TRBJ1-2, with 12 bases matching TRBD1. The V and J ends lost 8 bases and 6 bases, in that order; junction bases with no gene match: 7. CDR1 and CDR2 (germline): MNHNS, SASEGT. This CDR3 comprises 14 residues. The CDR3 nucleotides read TGTGCCAGCGCTGCGGGACAGGGGGCTGATGGCTACACCTTC. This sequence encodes CASAAGQGADGYTF.

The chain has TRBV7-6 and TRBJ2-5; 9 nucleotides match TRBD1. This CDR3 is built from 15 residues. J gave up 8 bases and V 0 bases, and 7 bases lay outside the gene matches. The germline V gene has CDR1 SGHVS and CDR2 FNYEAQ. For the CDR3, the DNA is TGTGCCAGCAGCTTAGCATTGGGGACAGGGTATACCCAGTACTTC. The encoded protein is CASSLALGTGYTQYF. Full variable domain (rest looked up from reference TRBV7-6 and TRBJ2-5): GAGVSQSPRYKVTKRGQDVALRCDPISGHVSLYWYRQALGQGPEFLTYFNYEAQQDKSGLPNDRFSAERPEGSISTLTIQRTEQRDSAMYRCASSLALGTGYTQYFGPGTRLLVL.

CDR3 amino acids: CASSFAEEDGYTF. CDR3 coding DNA: TGTGCCAGCAGTTTTGCGGAGGAAGATGGCTACACCTTC. V is TRBV27 and J is TRBJ1-2, with D uncertain. Germline V gene lookup returns CDR1 MNHEY and CDR2 SMNVEV (reference sequence). CDR3 length: 13 amino acids. Trimming shortened V by 3 bases and J by 6 bases, and 11 bases separated the two germline ends.

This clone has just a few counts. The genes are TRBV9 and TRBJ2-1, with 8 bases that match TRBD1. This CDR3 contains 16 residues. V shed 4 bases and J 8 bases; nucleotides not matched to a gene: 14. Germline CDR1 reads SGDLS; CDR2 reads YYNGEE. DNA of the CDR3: TGTGCCAGCAGCCGCATTTCAGGGGGCGAGATCTATGAGCAGTTCTTC. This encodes CASSRISGGEIYEQFF.

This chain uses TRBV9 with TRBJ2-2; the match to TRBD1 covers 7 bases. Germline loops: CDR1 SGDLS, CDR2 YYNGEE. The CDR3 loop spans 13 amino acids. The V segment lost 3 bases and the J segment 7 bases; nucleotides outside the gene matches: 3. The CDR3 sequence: CASSEGAGGELFF. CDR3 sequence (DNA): TGTGCCAGCAGCGAGGGGGCTGGCGGGGAGCTGTTTTTT.

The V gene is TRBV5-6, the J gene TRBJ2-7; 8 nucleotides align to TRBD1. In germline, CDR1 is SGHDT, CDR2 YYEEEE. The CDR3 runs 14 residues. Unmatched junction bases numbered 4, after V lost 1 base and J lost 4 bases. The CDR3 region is CASSLQGAQYEQYV. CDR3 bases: TGTGCCAGCAGCTTGCAGGGGGCGCAGTACGAGCAGTACGTC.

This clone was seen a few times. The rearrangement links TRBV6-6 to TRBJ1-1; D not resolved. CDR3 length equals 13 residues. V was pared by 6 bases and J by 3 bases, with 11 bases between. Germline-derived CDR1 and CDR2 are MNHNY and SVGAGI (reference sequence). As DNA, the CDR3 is TGTGCCAGCAGCCCAGGAGGATACACTGAAGCTTTCTTT. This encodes CASSPGGYTEAFF.

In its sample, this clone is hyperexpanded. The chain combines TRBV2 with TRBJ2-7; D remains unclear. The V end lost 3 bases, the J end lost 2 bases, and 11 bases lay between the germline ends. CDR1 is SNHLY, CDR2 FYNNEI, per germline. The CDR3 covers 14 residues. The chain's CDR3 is CASSDFLKPYEQYV. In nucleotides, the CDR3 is TGTGCCAGCAGTGATTTTCTAAAACCCTACGAGCAGTACGTC.

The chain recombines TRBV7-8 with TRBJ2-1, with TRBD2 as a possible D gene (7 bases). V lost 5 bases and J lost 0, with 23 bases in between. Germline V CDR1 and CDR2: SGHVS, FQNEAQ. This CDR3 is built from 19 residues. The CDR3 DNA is TGTGCCAGCAGCCCATTACCGCGGGGGCCTCCAAGCTCCTACAATGAGCAGTTCTTC. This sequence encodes CASSPLPRGPPSSYNEQFF.

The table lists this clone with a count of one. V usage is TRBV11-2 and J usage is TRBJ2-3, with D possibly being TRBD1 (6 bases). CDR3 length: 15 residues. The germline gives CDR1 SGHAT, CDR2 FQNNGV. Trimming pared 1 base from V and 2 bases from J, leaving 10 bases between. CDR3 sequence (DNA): TGTGCCAGCAGCTTAGGGCAGGGGACCACAGATACGCAGTATTTT. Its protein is CASSLGQGTTDTQYF. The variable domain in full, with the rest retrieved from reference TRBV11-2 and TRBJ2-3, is EAGVAQSPRYKIIEKRQSVAFWCNPISGHATLYWYQQILGQGPKLLIQFQNNGVVDDSQLPKDRFSAERLKGVDSTLKIQPAKLEDSAVYLCASSLGQGTTDTQYFGPGTRLTVL.

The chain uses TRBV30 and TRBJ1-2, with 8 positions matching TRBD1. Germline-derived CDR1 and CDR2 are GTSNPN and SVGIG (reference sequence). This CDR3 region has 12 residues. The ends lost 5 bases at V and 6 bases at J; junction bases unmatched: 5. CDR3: CAWDRGGDGYTF. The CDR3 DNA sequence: TGTGCCTGGGACAGGGGAGGTGATGGCTACACCTTC.

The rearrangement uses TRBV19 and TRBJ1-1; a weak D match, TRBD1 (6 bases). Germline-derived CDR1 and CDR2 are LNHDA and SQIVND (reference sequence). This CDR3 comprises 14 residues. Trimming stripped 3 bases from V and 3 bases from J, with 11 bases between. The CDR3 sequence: CASSIQQGDTEAFF. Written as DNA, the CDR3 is TGTGCCAGTAGTATTCAACAGGGTGACACTGAAGCTTTCTTT.

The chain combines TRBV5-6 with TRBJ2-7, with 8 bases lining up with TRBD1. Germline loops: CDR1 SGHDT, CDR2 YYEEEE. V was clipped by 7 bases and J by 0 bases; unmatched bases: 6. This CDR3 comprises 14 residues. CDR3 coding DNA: TGTGCCAGCTCCGGGACAGGATCCTCCTACGAGCAGTACTTC. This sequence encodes CASSGTGSSYEQYF.

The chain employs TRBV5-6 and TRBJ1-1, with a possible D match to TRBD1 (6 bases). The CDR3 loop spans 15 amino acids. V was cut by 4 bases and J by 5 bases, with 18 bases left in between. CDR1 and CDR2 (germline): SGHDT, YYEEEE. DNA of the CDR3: TGTGCCAGCAGCAGCTCCAGGGGCGCAGGGACTGAAGCTTTCTTT. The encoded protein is CASSSSRGAGTEAFF. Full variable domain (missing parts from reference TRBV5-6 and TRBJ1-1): DAGVTQSPTHLIKTRGQQVTLRCSPKSGHDTVSWYQQALGQGPQFIFQYYEEEERQRGNFPDRFSGHQFPNYSSELNVNALLLGDSALYLCASSSSRGAGTEAFFGQGTRLTVV.

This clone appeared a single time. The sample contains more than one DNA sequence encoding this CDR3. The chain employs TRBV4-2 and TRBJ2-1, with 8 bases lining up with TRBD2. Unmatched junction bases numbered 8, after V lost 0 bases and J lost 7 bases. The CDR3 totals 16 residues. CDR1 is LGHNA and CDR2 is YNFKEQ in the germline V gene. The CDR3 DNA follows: TGTGCCAGCAGCCAAGAGAACGGGGGGGCCCTAAATGAGCAGTTCTTC. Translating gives CASSQENGGALNEQFF.

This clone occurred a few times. The CDR3 protein is CASSLANTGELFF. The CDR3 region has the DNA TGTGCCAGCAGTCTCGCGAACACCGGGGAGCTGTTTTTT. The chain employs TRBV27 and TRBJ2-2; D gene ambiguous. Germline CDR1 MNHEY, CDR2 SMNVEV (reference sequence). The V end lost 5 bases, the J end lost 0 bases, and 4 bases lay between the germline ends. The CDR3 runs to 13 residues.

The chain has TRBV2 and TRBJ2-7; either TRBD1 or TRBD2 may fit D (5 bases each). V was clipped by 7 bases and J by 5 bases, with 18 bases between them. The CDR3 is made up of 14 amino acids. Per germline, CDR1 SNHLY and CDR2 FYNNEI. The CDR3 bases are TGTGCCAGCAAACGGGGCGAAGTTGGGAACGAGCAGTACGTC. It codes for CASKRGEVGNEQYV.

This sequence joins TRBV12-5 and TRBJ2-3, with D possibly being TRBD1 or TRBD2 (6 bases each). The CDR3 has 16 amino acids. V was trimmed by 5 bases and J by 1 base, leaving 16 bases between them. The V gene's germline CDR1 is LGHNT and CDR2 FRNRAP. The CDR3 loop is CASGMTGLAGTDTQYF. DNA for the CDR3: TGTGCTAGTGGTATGACAGGTTTAGCGGGCACAGATACGCAGTATTTT.

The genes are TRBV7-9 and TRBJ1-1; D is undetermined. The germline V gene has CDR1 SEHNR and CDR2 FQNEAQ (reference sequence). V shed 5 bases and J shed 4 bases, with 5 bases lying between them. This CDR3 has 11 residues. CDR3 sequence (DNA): TGTGCCAGCAGCACCTCCACTGAAGCTTTCTTT. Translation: CASSTSTEAFF.